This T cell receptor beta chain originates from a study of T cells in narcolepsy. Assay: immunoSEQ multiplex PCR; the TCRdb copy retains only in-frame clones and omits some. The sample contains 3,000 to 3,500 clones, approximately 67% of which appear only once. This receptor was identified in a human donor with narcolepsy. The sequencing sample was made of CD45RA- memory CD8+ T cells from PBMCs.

The CDR3 sequence: CASSEYKTADNYGYTF. The DNA for the CDR3 is TGTGCCAGCAGTGAATATAAGACAGCAGATAACTATGGCTACACCTTC. V is TRBV6-1 and J is TRBJ1-2; a possible D gene is TRBD1 (5 bases). The germline CDR1 and CDR2 sequences are MNHNS and SASEGT. Trimming shortened V by 2 bases and J by 1 base, and 14 bases separated the two germline ends. The CDR3 has 16 residues.